The 26 T cell receptor beta chains in this list originate from one sample, sequenced in a study of cytomegalovirus exposure and HLA in healthy donors. Libraries were prepared by immunoSEQ multiplex PCR; TCRdb keeps only in-frame clonotypes and omits some of them. The repertoire consists of some 130,000 clones, with almost 85% occurring once and the leading ten covering 1.4%. Material for sequencing was PBMCs. The source of these receptors is a woman between 25 and 40 years old in good health and CMV-seronegative.

The rearrangement links TRBV11-1 to TRBJ2-3; TRBD1 is a possible D gene (6 bases). This CDR3 region has 14 residues. The V gene lost 5 bases and the J gene lost 2 bases, with 11 bases spanning the gap. Germline CDR1 SGHAT, CDR2 FQDESV (reference sequence). The CDR3 bases are TGTGCCAGCAGCCCGGACAGATACACAGATACGCAGTATTTT. This encodes CASSPDRYTDTQYF.

This sequence joins TRBV11-1 and TRBJ1-1; maybe TRBD1 (6 bases). The CDR3 totals 13 residues. Trimming pared 5 bases from V and 7 bases from J, leaving 14 bases between. The V gene's germline CDR1 is SGHAT and CDR2 FQDESV (reference sequence). The CDR3, as DNA: TGTGCCAGCAGCCGCATAGGACAGAATGAAGCTTTCTTT. It codes for CASSRIGQNEAFF. The full variable domain, rest sourced from reference TRBV11-1 and TRBJ1-1, is EAEVAQSPRYKITEKSQAVAFWCDPISGHATLYWYRQILGQGPELLVQFQDESVVDDSQLPKDRFSAERLKGVDSTLKIQPAELGDSAMYLCASSRIGQNEAFFGQGTRLTVV.

V is TRBV4-3 and J is TRBJ2-3, with 11 bases that match TRBD2. The CDR3 length is 18 residues. Trimming took 4 bases from V and 2 from J; bases not matched to a gene: 11. Per the germline V gene, CDR1 is LGHNA and CDR2 is YSLEER. Written as DNA, the CDR3 is TGCGCCAGCAGCCCCGGACCCCTAGCGGGGGGATACACAGATACGCAGTATTTT. Residues: CASSPGPLAGGYTDTQYF.

This sequence joins TRBV7-9 and TRBJ2-2; TRBD2 is a possible D gene (5 bases). V was shortened by 5 bases and J by 7 bases, with 11 bases between the two germline ends. The germline V gene encodes CDR1 SEHNR and CDR2 FQNEAQ (reference sequence). This CDR3 has 13 amino acids. The chain's CDR3 is CASSPPGSGELFF. The CDR3 region has the DNA TGTGCCAGCAGCCCCCCGGGGAGCGGGGAGCTGTTTTTT.

The V call is TRBV4-2, the J call TRBJ2-7, with 8 bases identical to TRBD1. CDR1 is LGHNA and CDR2 is YNFKEQ in the germline V gene. With 3 bases clipped from V and 0 bases from J, the junction kept 10 bases outside the gene matches. The CDR3 runs to 17 residues. CDR3 region: CASSHHGQGRSSYEQYF. The CDR3, as DNA: TGTGCCAGCAGCCACCACGGACAGGGCCGTTCCTCCTACGAGCAGTACTTC.

V is TRBV7-9 and J is TRBJ2-2; D ambiguous. The germline V gene has CDR1 SEHNR and CDR2 FQNEAQ (reference sequence). The V gene lost 5 bases and the J gene lost 8 bases, with 6 bases spanning the gap. This CDR3 spans 11 amino acids. The CDR3, as DNA: TGTGCCAGCAGCCGGTTGGGGGAGCTGTTTTTT. It encodes CASSRLGELFF.

This chain connects TRBV6-5 to TRBJ2-1, with D possibly being TRBD1 (6 bases). The germline CDR1 and CDR2 sequences are MNHEY and SVGAGI. V lost 2 bases and J lost 10, with 18 bases in between. This CDR3 spans 15 amino acids. Here the CDR3 DNA reads TGTGCCAGCAGTTACATAGTGAGGGGGTCTAGGGAGCAGTTCTTC. Translating gives CASSYIVRGSREQFF.

V is TRBV10-3 and J is TRBJ1-2; D call uncertain. Germline V gene data show CDR1 as ENHRY and CDR2 as SYGVKD. CDR3 size: 13 residues. Trimming stripped 2 bases from V and 6 bases from J, with 10 bases between. The CDR3 DNA reads TGTGCCATCAGTGAGGTCGGGGTGAATGGCTACACCTTC. It codes for CAISEVGVNGYTF.

The chain recombines TRBV7-2 with TRBJ2-5, with 12 positions matching TRBD2. The junction had 14 bases not matched to a gene; V was cut back by 5 bases and J by 4 bases. CDR1 and CDR2 (germline): SGHTA, FQGNSA. This CDR3 spans 18 amino acids. CDR3 sequence: CASSVQLELAGGPETQYF. CDR3 DNA: TGTGCCAGCAGCGTTCAGCTGGAGCTAGCGGGGGGGCCAGAGACCCAGTACTTC. The whole variable domain, remainder taken from reference TRBV7-2 and TRBJ2-5, is GAGVSQSPSNKVTEKGKDVELRCDPISGHTALYWYRQSLGQGLEFLIYFQGNSAPDKSGLPSDRFSAERTGGSVSTLTIQRTQQEDSAVYLCASSVQLELAGGPETQYFGPGTRLLVL.

The chain couples TRBV27 to TRBJ2-5; 9 bases are shared with TRBD1. CDR1 is MNHEY and CDR2 is SMNVEV in the germline V gene (reference sequence). The CDR3 extends over 15 amino acids. Trimming cost V 2 bases and J 4 bases; bases outside gene matches: 5. The CDR3 DNA sequence: TGTGCCAGCAGTTTAGGACAGGGGATCGGAGAGACCCAGTACTTC. It is translated as CASSLGQGIGETQYF.

The rearrangement uses TRBV5-1 and TRBJ2-5; 11 nucleotides line up with TRBD1. The V and J ends lost 0 bases and 5 bases, in that order; junction bases with no gene match: 3. Germline CDR1 is SGHRS and CDR2 is YFSETQ. The CDR3 length is 15 residues. For the CDR3, the DNA is TGCGCCAGCAGCTTGGGGACAGGGGGCGCGGAGACCCAGTACTTC. It encodes CASSLGTGGAETQYF.

The rearrangement joins TRBV11-2 to TRBJ1-6; D gene unclear. Per the germline V gene, CDR1 is SGHAT and CDR2 is FQNNGV. The CDR3 contains 14 residues. V lost 4 bases, J lost 7 bases, and 11 bases lay in between. The CDR3 nucleotides are TGTGCCAGCAGCTCCTTCTTTCCGAATTCACCCCTCCACTTT. Amino acid sequence: CASSSFFPNSPLHF.

The V gene is TRBV7-3, the J gene TRBJ2-3; 10 nucleotides match TRBD1. The ends lost 3 bases at V and 4 bases at J; junction bases unmatched: 7. CDR1 SGHTA and CDR2 FQGTGA come from the germline V gene. The CDR3 is 16 residues long. The CDR3 DNA reads as TGTGCCAGCAGCTTTGGAGGGACAGGGGACCCAGATACGCAGTATTTT. Translation: CASSFGGTGDPDTQYF.

This chain uses TRBV7-2 with TRBJ2-1, with D possibly matching TRBD1 (5 bases). This CDR3 comprises 15 residues. The ends were cut back, 3 bases at V and 6 bases at J, with 15 bases in the middle. CDR1 and CDR2 from the germline V gene are SGHTA and FQGNSA. The CDR3 DNA sequence: TGTGCCAGCAGCTTGGCAGGGAAGATAGGCAATGAGCAGTTCTTC. Translated: CASSLAGKIGNEQFF.

The gene calls are TRBV7-9 and TRBJ2-7; no reliable D call. The V gene's germline CDR1 is SEHNR and CDR2 FQNEAQ (reference sequence). The CDR3 is 15 amino acids. Trimming removed 2 bases at V and 3 bases at J, with 14 bases between. CDR3 residues: CASSLQAGGFYEQYF. CDR3 sequence (DNA): TGTGCCAGCAGCTTACAGGCAGGTGGATTCTACGAGCAGTACTTC.

This clone was observed a handful of times. An end of the junction does not agree with germline; a read error may underlie this. The CDR3 nucleotides read TGTGCCAGCAGTTTGACCACCGGGACTGGATTGCATTTT. Translated, it gives CASSLTTGTGLHF. This rearrangement joins TRBV27 to TRBJ1-3, with a possible D match to TRBD1 (5 bases). Germline CDR1 and CDR2: MNHEY and SMNVEV (reference sequence). This CDR3 is built from 13 residues.

This rearrangement joins TRBV19 to TRBJ1-5; D unclear. The germline V gene encodes CDR1 LNHDA and CDR2 SQIVND (reference sequence). V was trimmed by 3 bases and J by 2 bases, leaving 14 bases between them. The CDR3 loop spans 16 amino acids. The CDR3 sequence is CASSIEGGSRNQPQHF. The CDR3 bases are TGTGCCAGTAGTATTGAGGGCGGTAGTCGCAATCAGCCCCAGCATTTT.

The CDR3 DNA follows: TGTGCCAGCAGGGTAGACAGAAGGCCGAACTCACCCCTCCACTTT. Protein product: CASRVDRRPNSPLHF. The chain links TRBV27 to TRBJ1-6; weak D call: TRBD1 (5 bases). Germline loops: CDR1 MNHEY, CDR2 SMNVEV (reference sequence). V was clipped by 6 bases and J by 10 bases, with 19 bases between them. This CDR3 contains 15 residues.

The V gene is TRBV27, the J gene TRBJ1-5; 9 nucleotides line up with TRBD1. The CDR3 extends over 15 amino acids. V lost 6 bases and J lost 6; bases outside the gene matches: 9. Germline V gene sequence: CDR1 MNHEY, CDR2 SMNVEV (reference sequence). CDR3 residues: CASRRRTGDSQPQHF. For the CDR3, the DNA is TGTGCCAGCAGAAGACGGACAGGGGATTCTCAGCCCCAGCATTTT.

V usage is TRBV25-1 and J usage is TRBJ2-5; the D gene is possibly TRBD1 (7 bases). Germline V gene data show CDR1 as MGHDK and CDR2 as SYGVNS. The V end was cut by 7 bases, the J end by 5 bases, with 20 bases between. The CDR3 is 15 residues long. CDR3 in DNA: TGTGCCAGCACGGCCGGAGGGGGCAGGGGGGAGACCCAGTACTTC. Encoded protein: CASTAGGGRGETQYF. Full variable domain (outside the CDR3, taken from reference TRBV25-1 and TRBJ2-5): EADIYQTPRYLVIGTGKKITLECSQTMGHDKMYWYQQDPGMELHLIHYSYGVNSTEKGDLSSESTVSRIRTEHFPLTLESARPSHTSQYLCASTAGGGRGETQYFGPGTRLLVL.

The chain carries TRBV5-1 and TRBJ1-1; 8 positions agree with TRBD1. The CDR3 totals 14 residues. J lost 5 bases, V lost 1 base, and 4 bases had no gene match. Germline lookup yields CDR1 SGHRS and CDR2 YFSETQ. As DNA, the CDR3 is TGCGCCAGCAGCTTGCAGGGGGCGGGAACTGAAGCTTTCTTT. Protein: CASSLQGAGTEAFF.

The V gene is TRBV19, the J gene TRBJ2-5, with 9 positions matching TRBD1. This CDR3 has 13 residues. Germline lookup yields CDR1 LNHDA and CDR2 SQIVND (reference sequence). The ends lost 6 bases at V and 7 bases at J; junction bases unmatched: 6. The CDR3 spells CASSKDRGGTQYF. As DNA, the CDR3 is TGTGCCAGTAGCAAGGACAGGGGAGGGACCCAGTACTTC.

CDR3 amino acids: CASSRGQVGSGANVLTF. CDR3 nucleotides: TGTGCCAGCAGCAGAGGGCAGGTGGGCTCTGGGGCCAACGTCCTGACTTTC. The rearrangement links TRBV27 to TRBJ2-6; tentatively, D is TRBD2 (5 bases). Germline V CDR1 and CDR2: MNHEY, SMNVEV (reference sequence). The CDR3 covers 17 residues. V gave up 6 bases and J gave up 0 bases, with 15 bases separating them.

V usage is TRBV6-1 and J usage is TRBJ1-1; possibly TRBD1 for D (6 bases). Trimming took 9 bases from V and 1 from J, leaving 15 bases between them. The CDR3 totals 14 residues. Germline V lookup: CDR1 MNHNS, CDR2 SASEGT. CDR3 DNA sequence: TGTGCCAGTGATACAGGGAAAAGGAACACTGAAGCTTTCTTT. It translates to CASDTGKRNTEAFF.

This clone was counted only a few times. J is TRBJ2-3 and V is TRBV27; TRBD1 is a possible D gene (6 bases). The CDR3 runs 13 residues. The V gene's germline CDR1 is MNHEY and CDR2 SMNVEV (reference sequence). The V and J ends lost 4 bases and 6 bases respectively, with 11 bases between them. CDR3 region: CASSYNREDTQYF. The CDR3 DNA reads TGTGCCAGCAGTTACAACAGGGAGGATACGCAGTATTTT.

The J gene is TRBJ1-6, the V gene TRBV19; TRBD1 aligns across 7 bases. This CDR3 is 16 amino acids long. CDR1 is LNHDA, CDR2 SQIVND, per germline (reference sequence). The trim removed 10 bases at V and 0 bases at J, leaving 9 bases unmatched. The CDR3 coding sequence is TGTGCCACTAGGACAGGAGCGACCTCCTATAATTCACCCCTCCACTTT. Its protein product is CATRTGATSYNSPLHF.